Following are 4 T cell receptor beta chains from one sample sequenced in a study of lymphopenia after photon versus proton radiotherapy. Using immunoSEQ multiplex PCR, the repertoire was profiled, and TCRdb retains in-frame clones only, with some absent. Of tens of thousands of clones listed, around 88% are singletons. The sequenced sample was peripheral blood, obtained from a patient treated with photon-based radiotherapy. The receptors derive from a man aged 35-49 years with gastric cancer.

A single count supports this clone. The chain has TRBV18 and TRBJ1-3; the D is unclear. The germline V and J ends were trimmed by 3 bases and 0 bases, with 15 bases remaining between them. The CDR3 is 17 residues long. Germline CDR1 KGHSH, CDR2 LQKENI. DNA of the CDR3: TGTGCCAGCTCACCCCCATCGATTGGGTTCTCTGGAAACACCATATATTTT. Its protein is CASSPPSIGFSGNTIYF.

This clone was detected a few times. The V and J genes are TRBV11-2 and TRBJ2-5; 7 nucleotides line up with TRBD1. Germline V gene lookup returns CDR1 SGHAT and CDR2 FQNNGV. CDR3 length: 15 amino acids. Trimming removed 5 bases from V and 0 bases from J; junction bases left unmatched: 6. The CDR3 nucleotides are TGTGCCAGCAGCATACAGGGGACAAACCAAGAGACCCAGTACTTC. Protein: CASSIQGTNQETQYF.

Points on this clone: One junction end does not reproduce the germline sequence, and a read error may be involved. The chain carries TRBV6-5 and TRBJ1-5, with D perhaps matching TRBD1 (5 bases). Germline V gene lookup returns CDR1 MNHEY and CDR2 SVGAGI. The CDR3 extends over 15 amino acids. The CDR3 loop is CTSSYTGGSNQPQHF. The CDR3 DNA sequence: TGTACCAGCAGTTATACGGGGGGTAGCAATCAGCCCCAGCATTTT.

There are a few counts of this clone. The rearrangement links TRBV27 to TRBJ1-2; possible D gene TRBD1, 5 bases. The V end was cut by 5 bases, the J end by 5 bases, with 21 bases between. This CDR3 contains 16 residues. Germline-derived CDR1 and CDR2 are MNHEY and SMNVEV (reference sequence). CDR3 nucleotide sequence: TGTGCCAGCAGTCCAAGGAAGGACAACCGGGGTTATGGCTACACCTTC. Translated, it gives CASSPRKDNRGYGYTF.